Below, one T cell receptor (beta chain) is given with its context. The antigen is undetermined. This entry belongs to a study of OX40 agonist ivuxolimab in advanced cancers. CDR3 size: 16 residues. Autoimmune disease history or systemic immunosuppression excluded patients. At baseline, cycle 4 day 1, and cycle 7 day 1, blood was sampled. Profiled with immunoSEQ multiplex PCR; TCRdb holds only in-frame clones, not every one. The table includes about 61,000 clones, approximately 90% detected once. General study results and limits: More expanded clones were found, on average, in CD8+ than in CD4+ T cells.

The J gene is TRBJ2-7, the V gene TRBV21-1; TRBD1 is the table's D call, not checked against the DNA. TRBV21-1 is recorded as a pseudogene. The receptor's source is an adult with an advanced solid tumor such as melanoma, head and neck, liver or kidney cancer. The sequenced sample was CD4+ or CD8+ T cells sorted from blood, obtained in a trial of the OX40 agonist ivuxolimab. CDR3 in amino acids: CARSEETGREPYEQYF. CDR3 DNA sequence: TGTGCCAGGAGCGAGGAAACAGGCCGTGAACCCTACGAGCAGTACTTC.